One sample yielded the 6 T cell receptor beta chains listed below, sequenced in a study of cytomegalovirus exposure and HLA in healthy donors. Researchers ran the PCR with 60 Vbeta and 13 Jbeta primers. TCRdb keeps only in-frame clones here, not all; method: immunoSEQ multiplex PCR. The data hold around 100,000 clones, with over 65% observed a single time. Sequencing was performed on PBMCs. The receptors stem from a woman aged 25 to 39 in good health and CMV-seronegative.

The chain is built from TRBV6-1 and TRBJ2-2; perhaps TRBD2 as D (5 bases). Looked up from germline, CDR1 is MNHNS and CDR2 is SASEGT. CDR3 size: 15 residues. Trimming took 5 bases from V and 3 from J, leaving 13 bases between them. CDR3: CASSSGPRDTGELFF. CDR3 bases: TGTGCCAGCAGTTCCGGGCCGCGGGACACCGGGGAGCTGTTTTTT.

This clone was counted once. This chain uses TRBV5-1 with TRBJ2-7; D might be TRBD2 (5 bases). CDR3 length: 15 residues. V shed 0 bases and J shed 4 bases, with 14 bases lying between them. Germline CDR1 reads SGHRS; CDR2 reads YFSETQ. The CDR3 protein is CASSLAGGGVYEQYF. In nucleotides, the CDR3 is TGCGCCAGCAGCTTGGCCGGAGGTGGGGTTTACGAGCAGTACTTC.

The chain couples TRBV5-6 to TRBJ1-5; D may be TRBD1 (6 bases). The germline CDR1 and CDR2 sequences are SGHDT and YYEEEE. The CDR3 is made up of 16 amino acids. Between the trimmed V and J ends, which lost 1 base and 2 bases, there was a span of 13 bases. Here the CDR3 DNA reads TGTGCCAGCAGCTTGACAGGGCGGTGGGGCAATCAGCCCCAGCATTTT. It codes for CASSLTGRWGNQPQHF.

V and J are TRBV27 and TRBJ1-5; the D gene is possibly TRBD1 (5 bases). CDR1 and CDR2 from the germline V gene are MNHEY and SMNVEV (reference sequence). The CDR3 loop spans 15 amino acids. V gave up 6 bases and J gave up 5 bases, with 17 bases separating them. CDR3 region: CASSPIGSGDQPQHF. The CDR3 region has the DNA TGTGCCAGCAGCCCGATTGGGTCGGGGGATCAGCCCCAGCATTTT.

This clone was detected a few times. The V gene is TRBV27, the J gene TRBJ1-2; D is perhaps TRBD1 (5 bases). The germline V gene encodes CDR1 MNHEY and CDR2 SMNVEV (reference sequence). Trimming removed 0 bases from V and 2 bases from J, with 7 bases in between. The CDR3 contains 14 residues. The CDR3: CASSLSGQNYGYTF. The CDR3 nucleotides are TGTGCCAGCAGTTTATCGGGGCAGAACTATGGCTACACCTTC.

The V and J genes are TRBV7-8 and TRBJ2-7; TRBD2 matches at 8 bases. This CDR3 comprises 16 residues. Losses at the gene ends were 4 bases for V and 3 bases for J; bases not matched to a gene: 11. The germline CDR1 and CDR2 sequences are SGHVS and FQNEAQ. The CDR3 loop is CASSSTGTSFLYEQYF. CDR3 sequence (DNA): TGTGCCAGCAGCTCCACCGGGACTAGTTTTCTCTACGAGCAGTACTTC.